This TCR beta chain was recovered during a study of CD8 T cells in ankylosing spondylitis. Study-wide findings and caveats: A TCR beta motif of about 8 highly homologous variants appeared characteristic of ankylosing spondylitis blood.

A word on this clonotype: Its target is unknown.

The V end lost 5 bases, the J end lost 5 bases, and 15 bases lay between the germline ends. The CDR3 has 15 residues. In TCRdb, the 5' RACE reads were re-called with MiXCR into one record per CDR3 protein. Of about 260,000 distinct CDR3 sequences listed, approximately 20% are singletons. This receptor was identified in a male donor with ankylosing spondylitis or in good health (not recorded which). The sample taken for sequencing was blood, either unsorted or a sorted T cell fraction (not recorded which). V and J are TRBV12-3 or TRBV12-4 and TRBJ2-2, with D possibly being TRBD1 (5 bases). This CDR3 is CASSPDTSWTGELFF. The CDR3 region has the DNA TGTGCCAGCAGTCCGGACACGTCTTGGACCGGGGAGCTGTTTTTT.